This section outlines one T cell receptor (beta chain) sequence together with its context. Its antigen is not identified. Establishment of the diagnosis relied upon clinical symptoms, serum thyroxine, TRAb, thyroid ultrasound and orbital computed tomography. The authors used Ficoll-Paque density gradient centrifugation to separate PBMCs. The input was more than 8 ml of fresh peripheral blood. The record originates from a study of Graves' ophthalmopathy and Graves' hyperthyroidism. Whole-study results and caveats: Blood also held most thyroid clonotypes expanded above 0.001 frequency. The model predicted progression of ophthalmopathy with a sensitivity of more than 60%, and its specificity was around 72%.

RNA transcripts served as template for amplifying TCR beta CDR3 sequences. Amplification began with first-round RT-PCR using HTBI primers, then second-round multiplex PCR was performed. TCRdb called the multiplex PCR reads again in MiXCR, with one record for every CDR3 protein. The sample consists of 300,000 or so distinct CDR3 sequences, 15% to 20% of them appearing once. Sequences were obtained from peripheral blood. This TCR came from an adult man with Graves' ophthalmopathy.

In DNA form, the CDR3 reads TGTGCCAGCAGTCGGGCCGTCTATGGGACTTCAAACGAGCAGTACTTC. It yields the protein CASSRAVYGTSNEQYF. The chain has TRBV28 and TRBJ2-7; a weak D match, TRBD2 (6 bases). With 5 bases removed from V and 5 bases from J, the gap between germline ends came to 22 bases. Per germline, CDR1 MDHEN and CDR2 SYDVKM. This CDR3 region has 16 residues. The whole variable domain, remainder taken from reference TRBV28 and TRBJ2-7, is DVKVTQSSRYLVKRTGEKVFLECVQDMDHENMFWYRQDPGLGLRLIYFSYDVKMKEKGDIPEGYSVSREKKERFSLILESASTNQTSMYLCASSRAVYGTSNEQYFGPGTRLTVT.